This T cell receptor (beta chain) derives from a study of blood T cells in healthy people across ages. Study conclusions and caveats: Diversity was higher, and naive CD4+ cells more numerous, in long-lived donors than in aged donors. It was found that TCR beta diversity correlated strongly with the percentage of naive T cells.

This clonotype was seen many times. The target antigen is unknown. The V and J ends lost 2 bases and 3 bases respectively, with 8 bases between them. The CDR3 is 13 amino acids. Alongside a J-beta primer mix, a sample-barcoded 5' primer served in a second PCR lasting roughly 6 to 12 cycles. Via MiXCR, TCRdb re-called the 5' RACE reads, giving one row per CDR3 protein. The sample holds 700,000 or so distinct CDR3 sequences, around a fifth seen once. The specimen sequenced was blood. The chain links TRBV12-3 or TRBV12-4 to TRBJ2-7; D is uncertain. This TCR came from a man between 65 and 85 years old in good health. In nucleotides, the CDR3 is TGTGCCAGCAGTTTATCCAACTTCTACGAGCAGTACTTC. Protein product: CASSLSNFYEQYF.